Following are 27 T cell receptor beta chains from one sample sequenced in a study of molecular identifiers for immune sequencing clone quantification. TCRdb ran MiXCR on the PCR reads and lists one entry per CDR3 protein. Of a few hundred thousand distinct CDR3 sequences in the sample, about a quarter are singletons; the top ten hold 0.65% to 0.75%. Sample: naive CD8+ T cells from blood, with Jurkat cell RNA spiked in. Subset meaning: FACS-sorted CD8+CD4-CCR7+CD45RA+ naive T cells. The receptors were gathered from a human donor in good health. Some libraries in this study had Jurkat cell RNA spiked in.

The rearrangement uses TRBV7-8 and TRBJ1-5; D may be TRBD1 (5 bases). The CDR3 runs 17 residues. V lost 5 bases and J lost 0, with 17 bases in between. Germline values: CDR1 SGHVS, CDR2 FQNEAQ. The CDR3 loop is CASSAQRTLYSNQPQHF. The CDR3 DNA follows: TGTGCCAGCAGCGCCCAACGGACACTATATAGCAATCAGCCCCAGCATTTT.

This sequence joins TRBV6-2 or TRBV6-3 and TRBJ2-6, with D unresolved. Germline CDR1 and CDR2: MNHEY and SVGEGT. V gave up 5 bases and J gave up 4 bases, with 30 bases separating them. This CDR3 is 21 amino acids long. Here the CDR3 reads CASSQSLSRPRPGQGANVLTF. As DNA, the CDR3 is TGTGCCAGCAGTCAGTCCCTATCACGACCACGTCCAGGCCAAGGGGCCAACGTCCTGACTTTC.

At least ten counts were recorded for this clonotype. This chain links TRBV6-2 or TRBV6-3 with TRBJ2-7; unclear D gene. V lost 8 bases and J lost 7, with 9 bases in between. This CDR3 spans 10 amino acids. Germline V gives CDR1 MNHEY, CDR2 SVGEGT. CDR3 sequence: CASGSWEQYF. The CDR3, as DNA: TGTGCCAGCGGAAGCTGGGAGCAGTACTTC.

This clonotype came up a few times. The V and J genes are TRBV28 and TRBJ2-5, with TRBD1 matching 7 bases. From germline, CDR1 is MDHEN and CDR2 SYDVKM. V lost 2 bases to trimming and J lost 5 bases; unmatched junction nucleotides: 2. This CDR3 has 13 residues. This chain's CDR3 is CASSLDRAETQYF. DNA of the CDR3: TGTGCCAGCAGTTTAGACAGGGCTGAGACCCAGTACTTC. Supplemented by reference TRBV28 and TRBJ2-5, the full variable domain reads DVKVTQSSRYLVKRTGEKVFLECVQDMDHENMFWYRQDPGLGLRLIYFSYDVKMKEKGDIPEGYSVSREKKERFSLILESASTNQTSMYLCASSLDRAETQYFGPGTRLLVL.

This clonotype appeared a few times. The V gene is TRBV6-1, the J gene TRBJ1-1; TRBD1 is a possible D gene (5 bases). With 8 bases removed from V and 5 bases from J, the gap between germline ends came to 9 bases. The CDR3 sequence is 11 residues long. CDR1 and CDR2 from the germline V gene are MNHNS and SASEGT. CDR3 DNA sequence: TGTGCCAGCGAAGGGGCAACTGAAGCTTTCTTT. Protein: CASEGATEAFF.

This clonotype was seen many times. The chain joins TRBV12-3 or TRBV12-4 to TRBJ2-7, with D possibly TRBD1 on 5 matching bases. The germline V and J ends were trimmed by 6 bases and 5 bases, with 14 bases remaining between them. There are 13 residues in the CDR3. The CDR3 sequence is CASSQGSVNEQYF. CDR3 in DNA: TGTGCCAGCAGCCAGGGTTCGGTTAACGAGCAGTACTTC.

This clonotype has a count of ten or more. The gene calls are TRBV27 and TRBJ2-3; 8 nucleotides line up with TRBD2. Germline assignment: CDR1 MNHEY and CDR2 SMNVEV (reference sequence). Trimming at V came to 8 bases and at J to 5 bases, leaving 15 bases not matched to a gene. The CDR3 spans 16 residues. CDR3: CASQSGGLAGLDTQYF. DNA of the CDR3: TGTGCCAGCCAGAGTGGTGGGCTAGCGGGTTTAGATACGCAGTATTTT.

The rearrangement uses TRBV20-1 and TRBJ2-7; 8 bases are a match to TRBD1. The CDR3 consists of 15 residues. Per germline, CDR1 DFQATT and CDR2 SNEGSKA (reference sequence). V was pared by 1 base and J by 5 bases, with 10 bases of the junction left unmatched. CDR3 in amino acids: CSARGPTGGLDEQYF. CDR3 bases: TGCAGTGCTAGAGGGCCTACAGGGGGTCTCGACGAGCAGTACTTC.

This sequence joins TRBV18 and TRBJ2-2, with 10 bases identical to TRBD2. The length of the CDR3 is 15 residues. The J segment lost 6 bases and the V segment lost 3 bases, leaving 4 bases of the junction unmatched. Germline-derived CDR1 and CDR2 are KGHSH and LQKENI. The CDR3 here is CASSPTSGNPGELFF. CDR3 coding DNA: TGTGCCAGCTCACCTACTAGCGGGAATCCCGGGGAGCTGTTTTTT. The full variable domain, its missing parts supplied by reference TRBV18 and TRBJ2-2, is NAGVMQNPRHLVRRRGQEARLRCSPMKGHSHVYWYRQLPEEGLKFMVYLQKENIIDESGMPKERFSAEFPKEGPSILRIQQVVRGDSAAYFCASSPTSGNPGELFFGEGSRLTVL.

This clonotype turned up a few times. The CDR3: CASSFLPRDYSFTDTQYF. The CDR3 bases are TGTGCCAGCAGCTTCCTCCCCCGGGACTATAGTTTCACAGATACGCAGTATTTT. The chain links TRBV7-3 to TRBJ2-3; TRBD2 agrees at 7 bases. The CDR3 is 18 residues long. Germline V gene sequence: CDR1 SGHTA, CDR2 FQGTGA. V lost 3 bases, J lost 2 bases, and 14 bases stayed unmatched. Variable domain in full (rest from reference TRBV7-3 and TRBJ2-3): GAGVSQTPSNKVTEKGKYVELRCDPISGHTALYWYRQSLGQGPEFLIYFQGTGAADDSGLPNDRFFAVRPEGSVSTLKIQRTERGDSAVYLCASSFLPRDYSFTDTQYFGPGTRLTVL.

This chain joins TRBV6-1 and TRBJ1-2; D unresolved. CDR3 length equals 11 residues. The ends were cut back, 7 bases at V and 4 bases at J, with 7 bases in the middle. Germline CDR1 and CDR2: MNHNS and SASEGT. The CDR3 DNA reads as TGTGCCAGCAAAACCCCCTATGGCTACACCTTC. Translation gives CASKTPYGYTF.

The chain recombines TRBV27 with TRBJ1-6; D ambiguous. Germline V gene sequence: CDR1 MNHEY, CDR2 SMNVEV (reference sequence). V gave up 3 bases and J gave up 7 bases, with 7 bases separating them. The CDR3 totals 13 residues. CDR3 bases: TGTGCCAGCAGTTTCGGGTGGAATTCACCCCTCCACTTT. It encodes CASSFGWNSPLHF.

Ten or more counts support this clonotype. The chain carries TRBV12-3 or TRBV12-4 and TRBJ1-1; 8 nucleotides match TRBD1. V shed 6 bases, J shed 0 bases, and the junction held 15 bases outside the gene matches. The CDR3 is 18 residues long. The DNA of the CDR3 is TGTGCCAGCAGCATTTTCGCTAGGACAGGGTCAATGAACACTGAAGCTTTCTTT. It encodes CASSIFARTGSMNTEAFF.

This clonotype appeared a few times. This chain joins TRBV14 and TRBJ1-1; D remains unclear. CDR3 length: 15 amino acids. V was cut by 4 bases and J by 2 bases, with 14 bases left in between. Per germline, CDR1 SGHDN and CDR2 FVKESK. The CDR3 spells CASSPLVGLNTEAFF. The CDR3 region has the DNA TGTGCCAGCAGCCCGCTCGTCGGGTTAAACACTGAAGCTTTCTTT. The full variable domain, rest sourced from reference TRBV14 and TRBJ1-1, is EAGVTQFPSHSVIEKGQTVTLRCDPISGHDNLYWYRRVMGKEIKFLLHFVKESKQDESGMPNNRFLAERTGGTYSTLKVQPAELEDSGVYFCASSPLVGLNTEAFFGQGTRLTVV.

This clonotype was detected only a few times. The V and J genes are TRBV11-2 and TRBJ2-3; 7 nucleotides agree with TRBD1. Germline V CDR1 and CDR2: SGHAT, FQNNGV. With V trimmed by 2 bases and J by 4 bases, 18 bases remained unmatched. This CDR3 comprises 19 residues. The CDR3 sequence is CASSLNPGTDLSSPDTQYF. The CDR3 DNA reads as TGTGCCAGCAGCTTAAATCCCGGGACAGACCTCTCCTCACCAGATACGCAGTATTTT.

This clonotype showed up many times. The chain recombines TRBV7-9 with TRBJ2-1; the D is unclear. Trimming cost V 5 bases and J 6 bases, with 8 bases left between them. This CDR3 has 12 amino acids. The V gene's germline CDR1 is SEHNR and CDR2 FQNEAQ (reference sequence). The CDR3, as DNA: TGTGCCAGCAGCCCACCTTCCAATGAGCAGTTCTTC. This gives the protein CASSPPSNEQFF.

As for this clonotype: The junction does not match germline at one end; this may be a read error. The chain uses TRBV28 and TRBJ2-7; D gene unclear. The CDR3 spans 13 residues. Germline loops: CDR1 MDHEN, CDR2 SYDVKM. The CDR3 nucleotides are TGTGCCGGCAGTCTGGTCCACTCCTACGAGCAGTACTTC. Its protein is CAGSLVHSYEQYF.

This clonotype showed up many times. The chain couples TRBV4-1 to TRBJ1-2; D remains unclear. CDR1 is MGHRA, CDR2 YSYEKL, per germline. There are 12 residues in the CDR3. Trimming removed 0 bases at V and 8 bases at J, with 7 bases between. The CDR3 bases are TGCGCCAGCAGCCAAGATAGGATCGGCTACACCTTC. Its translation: CASSQDRIGYTF.

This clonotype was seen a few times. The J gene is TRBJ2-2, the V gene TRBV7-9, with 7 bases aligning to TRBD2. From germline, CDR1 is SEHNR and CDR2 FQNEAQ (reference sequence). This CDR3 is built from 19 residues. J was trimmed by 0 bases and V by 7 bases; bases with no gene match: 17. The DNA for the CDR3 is TGTGCCAGCACCTCCGGCGTGCTAGCGGAGAACACGAACACCGGGGAGCTGTTTTTT. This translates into CASTSGVLAENTNTGELFF. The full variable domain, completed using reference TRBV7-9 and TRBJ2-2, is DTGVSQNPRHKITKRGQNVTFRCDPISEHNRLYWYRQTLGQGPEFLTYFQNEAQLEKSRLLSDRFSAERPKGSFSTLEIQRTEQGDSAMYLCASTSGVLAENTNTGELFFGEGSRLTVL.

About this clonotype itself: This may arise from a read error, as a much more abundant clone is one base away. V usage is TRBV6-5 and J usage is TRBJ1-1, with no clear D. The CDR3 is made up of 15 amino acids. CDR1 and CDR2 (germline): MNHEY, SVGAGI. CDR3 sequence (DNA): TGTGCCAGCAGTAACTCCGGTTCCGGTCCCACTGAAGCTTTCTTT. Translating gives CASSNSGSGPTEAFF.

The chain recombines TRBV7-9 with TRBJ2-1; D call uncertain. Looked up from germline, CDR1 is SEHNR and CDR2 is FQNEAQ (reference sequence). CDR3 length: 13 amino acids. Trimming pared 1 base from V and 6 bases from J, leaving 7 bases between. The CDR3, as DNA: TGTGCCAGCAGCTTAGGCTTTGTCAATGAGCAGTTCTTC. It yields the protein CASSLGFVNEQFF.

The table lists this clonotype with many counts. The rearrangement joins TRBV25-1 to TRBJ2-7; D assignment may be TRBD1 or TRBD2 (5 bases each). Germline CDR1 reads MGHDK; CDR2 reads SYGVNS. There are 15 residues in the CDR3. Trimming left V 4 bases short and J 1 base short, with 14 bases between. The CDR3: CASSVSGTASYEQYF. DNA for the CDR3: TGTGCCAGCAGTGTCTCCGGGACCGCTTCCTACGAGCAGTACTTC.

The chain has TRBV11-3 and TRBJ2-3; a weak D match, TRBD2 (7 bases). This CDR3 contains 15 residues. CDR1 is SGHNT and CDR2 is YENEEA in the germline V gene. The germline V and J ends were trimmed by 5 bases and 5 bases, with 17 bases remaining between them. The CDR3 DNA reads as TGTGCCAGCAGCCTAACGTCGGGGGGCCGAGATACGCAGTATTTT. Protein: CASSLTSGGRDTQYF. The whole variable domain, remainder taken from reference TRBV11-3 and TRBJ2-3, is EAGVVQSPRYKIIEKKQPVAFWCNPISGHNTLYWYLQNLGQGPELLIRYENEEAVDDSQLPKDRFSAERLKGVDSTLKIQPAELGDSAVYLCASSLTSGGRDTQYFGPGTRLTVL.

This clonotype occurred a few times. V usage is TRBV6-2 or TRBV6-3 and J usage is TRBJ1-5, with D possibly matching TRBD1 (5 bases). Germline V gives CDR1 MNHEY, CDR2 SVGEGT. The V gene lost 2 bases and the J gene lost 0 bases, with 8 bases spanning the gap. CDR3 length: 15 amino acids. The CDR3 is CASSYPRASNQPQHF. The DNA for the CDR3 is TGTGCCAGCAGTTACCCCAGGGCTAGCAATCAGCCCCAGCATTTT.

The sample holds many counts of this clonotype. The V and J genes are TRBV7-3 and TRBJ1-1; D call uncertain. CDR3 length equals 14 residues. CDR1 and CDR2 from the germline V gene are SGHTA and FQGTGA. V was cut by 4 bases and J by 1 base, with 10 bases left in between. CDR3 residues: CASSSVDQNTEAFF. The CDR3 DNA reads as TGTGCCAGCAGCTCCGTCGATCAGAACACTGAAGCTTTCTTT.

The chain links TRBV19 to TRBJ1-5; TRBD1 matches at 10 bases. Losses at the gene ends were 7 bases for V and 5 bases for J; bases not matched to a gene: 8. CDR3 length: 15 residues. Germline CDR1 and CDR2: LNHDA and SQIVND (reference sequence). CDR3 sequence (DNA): TGTGCCAGTACCCCGACAGGGGGCCCGTATCAGCCCCAGCATTTT. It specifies CASTPTGGPYQPQHF. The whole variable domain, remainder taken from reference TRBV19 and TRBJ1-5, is DGGITQSPKYLFRKEGQNVTLSCEQNLNHDAMYWYRQDPGQGLRLIYYSQIVNDFQKGDIAEGYSVSREKKESFPLTVTSAQKNPTAFYLCASTPTGGPYQPQHFGDGTRLSIL.

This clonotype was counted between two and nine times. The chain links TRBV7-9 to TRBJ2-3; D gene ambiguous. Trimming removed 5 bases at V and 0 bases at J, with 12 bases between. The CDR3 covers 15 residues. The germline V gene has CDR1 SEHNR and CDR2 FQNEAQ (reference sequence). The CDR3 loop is CASSPFFGSTDTQYF. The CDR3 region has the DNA TGTGCCAGCAGCCCCTTTTTCGGGAGCACAGATACGCAGTATTTT.